The 23 T cell receptor beta chains below come from one sample, sequenced in a study of T-cell reconstitution after alpha-beta-depleted transplantation in children. Unique molecular identifiers were used in preparing the TCRbeta library. Each CDR3 protein gets one entry after TCRdb re-called the PCR reads with MiXCR. In the table there are some 440,000 distinct CDR3 sequences, roughly 15% of which are singletons. The material sequenced was PBMCs, mostly from graft donor cells, taken 360 days after TCRalphabeta/CD19-depleted stem cell transplant. These receptors were taken from a boy younger than two who had a stem cell transplant for Wiskott-Aldrich syndrome, so the T cells may come from the graft donor.

This clonotype was counted only a few times. V and J are TRBV7-9 and TRBJ2-7; a weak D match, TRBD1 (5 bases). Trimming shortened V by 0 bases and J by 0 bases, and 15 bases separated the two germline ends. In germline, CDR1 is SEHNR, CDR2 FQNEAQ (reference sequence). This CDR3 region has 17 residues. The DNA for the CDR3 is TGTGCCAGCAGCTTAGCGAAGGGGTTGGGAAGCTCCTACGAGCAGTACTTC. Its translation is CASSLAKGLGSSYEQYF.

V is TRBV10-3 and J is TRBJ2-7; D is possibly TRBD1 (6 bases). This CDR3 has 13 amino acids. The V end was cut by 3 bases, the J end by 6 bases, with 12 bases between. From germline, CDR1 is ENHRY and CDR2 SYGVKD. CDR3 loop: CAISDRQGGEQYF. Here the CDR3 DNA reads TGTGCCATCAGTGACCGCCAAGGGGGCGAGCAGTACTTC.

This clonotype was counted a few times. This chain connects TRBV5-1 to TRBJ2-1; 13 bases fit TRBD2. Trimming removed 4 bases from V and 8 bases from J; junction bases left unmatched: 6. The germline gives CDR1 SGHRS, CDR2 YFSETQ. The CDR3 has 15 amino acids. CDR3 DNA sequence: TGCGCCAGCAGCCCGGGGACTAGCGGGGTCTATGAGCAGTTCTTC. Translated: CASSPGTSGVYEQFF.

The chain is built from TRBV9 and TRBJ1-2; weak D call: TRBD1 (6 bases). Germline CDR1 reads SGDLS; CDR2 reads YYNGEE. The V end lost 4 bases, the J end lost 2 bases, and 18 bases lay between the germline ends. CDR3 length: 16 residues. The CDR3 is CASSRAWGGENYGYTF. CDR3 nucleotides: TGTGCCAGCAGCCGAGCCTGGGGGGGCGAGAACTATGGCTACACCTTC.

V gene TRBV15 combines with J gene TRBJ2-2; D is perhaps TRBD2 (5 bases). CDR1 is LNHNV, CDR2 YYDKDF, per germline (reference sequence). V was clipped by 5 bases and J by 2 bases, with 12 bases between them. This CDR3 has 15 residues. CDR3: CATSRGIGNTGELFF. CDR3 coding DNA: TGTGCCACCAGCCGAGGGATCGGAAACACCGGGGAGCTGTTTTTT.

This clonotype was detected a few times. The rearrangement uses TRBV11-2 and TRBJ2-5, with 11 bases fitting TRBD1. Germline-derived CDR1 and CDR2 are SGHAT and FQNNGV. Losses at the gene ends were 3 bases for V and 5 bases for J; bases not matched to a gene: 5. The CDR3 is 15 amino acids. CDR3 in amino acids: CASSLRTGGAETQYF. The CDR3 region has the DNA TGTGCCAGCAGCTTGCGGACAGGGGGCGCGGAGACCCAGTACTTC.

This clonotype came up a few times. The chain links TRBV5-1 to TRBJ2-1; 9 bases agree with TRBD2. The CDR3 consists of 17 residues. V dropped 4 bases and J dropped 3; count of bases not matched to a gene: 11. The V gene's germline CDR1 is SGHRS and CDR2 YFSETQ. The DNA for the CDR3 is TGCGCCAGCAGCGCGCCCCTAAGCGGGAGGAACTACAATGAGCAGTTCTTC. It codes for CASSAPLSGRNYNEQFF.

J is TRBJ2-5 and V is TRBV20-1; TRBD1 agrees at 7 bases. The germline V gene encodes CDR1 DFQATT and CDR2 SNEGSKA (reference sequence). The CDR3 is 15 amino acids. Trimming at V came to 8 bases and at J to 3 bases, leaving 15 bases not matched to a gene. This CDR3 reads CSRMDFSRGKETQYF. CDR3 bases: TGCAGTCGGATGGACTTCTCCAGGGGGAAAGAGACCCAGTACTTC.

The V gene is TRBV12-3 or TRBV12-4, the J gene TRBJ2-1; the match to TRBD2 covers 8 bases. Trimming removed 7 bases from V and 7 bases from J; junction bases left unmatched: 9. This CDR3 is built from 14 residues. CDR3 sequence reads: CASIRTGGWNEQFF. The DNA for the CDR3 is TGTGCCAGCATAAGAACGGGAGGGTGGAATGAGCAGTTCTTC.

This chain uses TRBV5-5 with TRBJ2-7, with D maybe TRBD2 (7 bases). CDR3 size: 14 residues. V shed 0 bases and J shed 2 bases, with 9 bases lying between them. The germline V gene has CDR1 SGHKS and CDR2 YYEKEE (reference sequence). The CDR3, as DNA: TGTGCCAGCAGCTTGGACGGGGGGCCCTACGAGCAGTACTTC. Protein product: CASSLDGGPYEQYF. Full variable domain (missing parts from reference TRBV5-5 and TRBJ2-7): DAGVTQSPTHLIKTRGQQVTLRCSPISGHKSVSWYQQVLGQGPQFIFQYYEKEERGRGNFPDRFSARQFPNYSSELNVNALLLGDSALYLCASSLDGGPYEQYFGPGTRLTVT.

This clonotype was detected many times. The rearrangement joins TRBV5-1 to TRBJ2-5; 8 bases are shared with TRBD2. The germline V gene encodes CDR1 SGHRS and CDR2 YFSETQ. CDR3 length: 14 residues. Trimming took 0 bases from V and 5 from J; bases not matched to a gene: 3. DNA for the CDR3: TGCGCCAGCAGCTTGGGACTAGCGTGGGAGACCCAGTACTTC. Protein product: CASSLGLAWETQYF.

This chain connects TRBV11-2 to TRBJ2-1, with 9 positions matching TRBD2. Germline values: CDR1 SGHAT, CDR2 FQNNGV. V trimming: 3 bases; J trimming: 3 bases; junction bases outside the gene matches: 9. This CDR3 has 17 residues. CDR3 region: CASSFRGTSLFYNEQFF. The CDR3 nucleotides are TGTGCCAGCAGCTTTAGGGGGACTAGCTTATTCTACAATGAGCAGTTCTTC.

The CDR3 region has the DNA TGCGCCAGCAGCCACCCCGGTGGGAATCGGGCATCCGGGGAGCTGTTTTTT. It translates to CASSHPGGNRASGELFF. This sequence joins TRBV4-3 and TRBJ2-2; unclear D gene. Trimming took off 3 bases at V and 6 bases at J, with 20 bases between the two ends. CDR3 length: 17 amino acids. Germline CDR1 reads LGHNA; CDR2 reads YSLEER.

This chain joins TRBV18 and TRBJ2-1; 8 nucleotides line up with TRBD2. V lost 5 bases and J lost 4; bases outside the gene matches: 13. CDR1 KGHSH and CDR2 LQKENI come from the germline V gene. The CDR3 has 17 amino acids. The CDR3 reads CASSTTKSSGSYNEQFF. The CDR3, as DNA: TGTGCCAGCTCAACCACGAAGTCTAGCGGGTCGTACAATGAGCAGTTCTTC.

Only a few counts were recorded for this clonotype. This chain joins TRBV7-2 and TRBJ2-5, with D possibly TRBD2 on 6 matching bases. The CDR3 loop spans 14 amino acids. V lost 1 base, J lost 5 bases, and 11 bases lay in between. Germline loops: CDR1 SGHTA, CDR2 FQGNSA. For the CDR3, the DNA is TGTGCCAGCAGCTTAGAACTAGCTGGTGAGACCCAGTACTTC. This translates into CASSLELAGETQYF.

This clonotype was counted between two and nine times. The V call is TRBV6-5, the J call TRBJ2-5; 8 nucleotides line up with TRBD1. CDR1 MNHEY and CDR2 SVGAGI come from the germline V gene. V shed 2 bases and J 1 base; nucleotides not matched to a gene: 6. The CDR3 consists of 16 residues. The CDR3 coding sequence is TGTGCCAGCAGTTACCGGGGAACAGGGGGCCAAGAGACCCAGTACTTC. Translation: CASSYRGTGGQETQYF.

The chain joins TRBV7-9 to TRBJ2-3; D possibly corresponds to TRBD2 (6 bases). This CDR3 spans 15 amino acids. V was clipped by 5 bases and J by 4 bases, with 16 bases between them. Germline assignment: CDR1 SEHNR and CDR2 FQNEAQ (reference sequence). CDR3 DNA: TGTGCCAGCAGCATAACGGGACTTTCCTCAGATACGCAGTATTTT. This gives the protein CASSITGLSSDTQYF.

The chain is built from TRBV28 and TRBJ1-6; maybe TRBD1 (5 bases). CDR3 length: 16 residues. Trimming took off 4 bases at V and 6 bases at J, with 16 bases between the two ends. Looked up from germline, CDR1 is MDHEN and CDR2 is SYDVKM. Here the CDR3 DNA reads TGTGCCAGCAGTTCTCTGGGGGGGGTGGGTAATTCACCCCTCCACTTT. Protein: CASSSLGGVGNSPLHF.

The chain joins TRBV7-2 to TRBJ2-3; 14 bases are a match to TRBD2. The V gene's germline CDR1 is SGHTA and CDR2 FQGNSA. J gave up 4 bases and V 6 bases, and 6 bases lay outside the gene matches. This CDR3 contains 16 residues. The CDR3 nucleotides are TGTGCCAGCAGGCGACTAGCGGGGGGGCCCGCAGATACGCAGTATTTT. Amino acids: CASRRLAGGPADTQYF.

This clonotype was counted between two and nine times. The chain combines TRBV7-2 with TRBJ2-3, with 7 bases aligning to TRBD2. CDR1 and CDR2 from the germline V gene are SGHTA and FQGNSA. V gave up 5 bases and J gave up 6 bases; unmatched junction bases: 8. The CDR3 consists of 14 residues. The CDR3: CASSPQTSPDTQYF. DNA of the CDR3: TGTGCCAGCAGCCCCCAGACTAGCCCCGATACGCAGTATTTT.

V and J are TRBV20-1 and TRBJ1-3; D is ambiguous. This CDR3 contains 12 residues. CDR1 is DFQATT and CDR2 is SNEGSKA in the germline V gene (reference sequence). V gave up 1 base and J gave up 1 base, with 2 bases separating them. CDR3 DNA: TGCAGTGCTAGAGTTTCTGGAAACACCATATATTTT. Amino acids: CSARVSGNTIYF.

The rearrangement joins TRBV5-1 to TRBJ2-2; D is unresolved. The V gene lost 5 bases and the J gene lost 8 bases, with 13 bases spanning the gap. The CDR3 loop spans 13 amino acids. Looked up from germline, CDR1 is SGHRS and CDR2 is YFSETQ. CDR3 nucleotides: TGCGCCAGCAGTCACTCATTTCCAGGGGAGCTGTTTTTT. This encodes CASSHSFPGELFF.

The genes are TRBV5-1 and TRBJ2-2; 8 bases line up with TRBD2. Per germline, CDR1 SGHRS and CDR2 YFSETQ. V was clipped by 3 bases and J by 5 bases; unmatched bases: 9. CDR3 length: 16 amino acids. DNA for the CDR3: TGCGCCAGCAGCTATTCCGGGACTAGAATAACCGGGGAGCTGTTTTTT. It translates to CASSYSGTRITGELFF.